By frequency in the sample, the clone carrying this TCR beta chain is medium-sized. The antigen is undetermined. These data are taken from a study of T-cell memory formation after mild COVID-19. Study-wide points: Researchers found some responding clones in pre-infection memory, a sign that cross-reactive memory joined.

V lost 4 bases to trimming and J lost 4 bases, with 10 bases between them. Germline assignment: CDR1 SGHRS and CDR2 YFSETQ. The CDR3 contains 13 residues. 5'RACE with constant-segment primers yielded barcoded, UMI-tagged TCR alpha and TCR beta cDNA libraries. TCRdb re-called the 5' RACE reads with MiXCR, one entry per CDR3 protein. The sample holds approximately 98,000 distinct CDR3 sequences, 15% to 20% seen once. The rearrangement joins TRBV5-1 to TRBJ2-3, with D tentatively TRBD2 (5 bases). The TCR was taken from a man aged 18 to 35 who had mild COVID-19 (a few samples of this study predate the infection). Cell type and time point are not known. Specimen: PBMCs or a T cell subset sorted from them (not recorded which). The CDR3 reads CASSTEGSDTQYF. The CDR3 DNA sequence: TGCGCCAGCAGCACTGAGGGATCAGATACGCAGTATTTT.